The 20 T cell receptor beta chains in this list originate from one sample, sequenced in a study of human T cells and chemical hapten exposure. Each CDR3 protein is one row after TCRdb ran MiXCR on the RACE reads. The sample yields about 300,000 distinct CDR3 sequences, around 5% seen once. Time point indicated: pre-sensitization, week 0. Treatment reported: therapeutic diphenylcyclopropenone sensitization with weekly scalp DPC. The sample in question was whole blood, obtained in connection with sensitization to the hapten diphenylcyclopropenone (DPC). The source of these receptors is a woman aged 18-29 years with alopecia areata. Some clones in this sample may be carry-over from other donors' samples.

This clonotype was counted ten times or more. J is TRBJ2-6 and V is TRBV12-3 or TRBV12-4; D not resolved. This CDR3 comprises 16 residues. The germline V and J ends were trimmed by 3 bases and 0 bases, with 9 bases remaining between them. CDR3 DNA sequence: TGTGCCAGCAGTTTTAACCCGGACTCTGGGGCCAACGTCCTGACTTTC. Translation gives CASSFNPDSGANVLTF.

This clonotype has ten or more counts. The rearrangement uses TRBV7-3 and TRBJ1-5, with 8 bases matching TRBD1. The germline V gene encodes CDR1 SGHTA and CDR2 FQGTGA. The ends lost 5 bases at V and 5 bases at J; junction bases unmatched: 2. The CDR3 contains 13 residues. This CDR3 reads CASSADRDQPQHF. The CDR3 DNA follows: TGTGCCAGCAGCGCGGACAGGGATCAGCCCCAGCATTTT.

J is TRBJ2-3 and V is TRBV5-4; 8 positions agree with TRBD2. Looked up from germline, CDR1 is SGHNT and CDR2 is YYREEE (reference sequence). With V trimmed by 2 bases and J by 1 base, 6 bases remained unmatched. The CDR3 spans 16 residues. CDR3 protein: CASSLRAGARTDTQYF. DNA for the CDR3: TGTGCCAGCAGCTTAAGAGCGGGGGCCCGCACAGATACGCAGTATTTT.

The chain is built from TRBV12-3 or TRBV12-4 and TRBJ2-5; TRBD2 matches 9 bases. This CDR3 has 16 amino acids. With V trimmed by 5 bases and J by 0 bases, 7 bases remained unmatched. CDR3 bases: TGTGCCAGCAGTCCTCTCAGCGGGGGGTACCAAGAGACCCAGTACTTC. Its translation: CASSPLSGGYQETQYF.

This clonotype has a count of ten or more. The V gene is TRBV7-3, the J gene TRBJ1-1, with D uncertain. This CDR3 spans 13 amino acids. Between the trimmed V and J ends, which lost 3 bases and 0 bases, there was a span of 5 bases. Per germline, CDR1 SGHTA and CDR2 FQGTGA. CDR3: CASSFTVNTEAFF. CDR3 bases: TGTGCCAGCAGCTTCACAGTGAACACTGAAGCTTTCTTT.

CDR3 sequence (DNA): TGTGCCAGCAGTGCAACAGCGCTGTCGCCCCAGCATTTT. Its translation: CASSATALSPQHF. The chain carries TRBV6-4 and TRBJ1-5; no reliable D call. Per germline, CDR1 MRHNA and CDR2 SNTAGT. The CDR3 is made up of 13 amino acids. V was pared by 4 bases and J by 9 bases, with 13 bases between.

This clonotype was seen at least ten times. The V and J genes are TRBV7-2 and TRBJ1-2; no clear D gene. The CDR3 loop spans 13 amino acids. Deletions cut 1 base from V and 4 bases from J, with 7 bases between. Per the germline V gene, CDR1 is SGHTA and CDR2 is FQGNSA. This CDR3 reads CASSLGGIYGYTF. The DNA of the CDR3 is TGTGCCAGCAGCTTAGGAGGAATCTATGGCTACACCTTC.

This clonotype appeared a few times. This chain uses TRBV5-1 with TRBJ1-5, with D uncertain. The CDR3 is 15 amino acids. Germline V gives CDR1 SGHRS, CDR2 YFSETQ. Trimming left V 4 bases short and J 0 bases short, with 11 bases between. Here the CDR3 DNA reads TGCGCCAGCAGCGAGGACGGAAATAGCAATCAGCCCCAGCATTTT. Its translation is CASSEDGNSNQPQHF.

This clonotype occurred many times. J is TRBJ2-1 and V is TRBV28; D might be TRBD1 (6 bases). The ends were cut back, 10 bases at V and 4 bases at J, with 11 bases in the middle. Germline assignment: CDR1 MDHEN and CDR2 SYDVKM. CDR3 length equals 12 residues. CDR3 sequence (DNA): TGTGCCACAGGGGATAGGTACAATGAGCAGTTCTTC. Encoded protein: CATGDRYNEQFF.

The sample holds many counts of this clonotype. This rearrangement joins TRBV28 to TRBJ1-5, with D unclear. With 2 bases removed from V and 0 bases from J, the gap between germline ends came to 5 bases. Germline CDR1 MDHEN, CDR2 SYDVKM. The CDR3 covers 14 residues. Here the CDR3 reads CASSLIVSNQPQHF. The CDR3 region has the DNA TGTGCCAGCAGTTTAATCGTTAGCAATCAGCCCCAGCATTTT.

This clonotype has at least ten counts. The chain joins TRBV6-2 or TRBV6-3 to TRBJ2-7; 13 bases match TRBD2. This CDR3 comprises 15 residues. Germline lookup yields CDR1 MNHEY and CDR2 SVGEGT. The V gene end was trimmed by 2 bases and the J gene end by 6 bases; junction bases not matched to a gene: 4. In DNA, the CDR3 is TGTGCCAGCAGTTACGGGACTAGCGGGGTACGCGAGCAGTACTTC. Encoded protein: CASSYGTSGVREQYF.

This clonotype has more than one count but fewer than ten. The genes are TRBV16 and TRBJ1-2; tentatively, D is TRBD1 (5 bases). CDR3 length equals 12 residues. V was clipped by 0 bases and J by 6 bases, with 5 bases between them. Germline V gene lookup returns CDR1 KGHSY and CDR2 FQNENV. CDR3 bases: TGTGCCAGCAGCCAATCGACAGATGGCTACACCTTC. Amino acids: CASSQSTDGYTF. The whole variable domain, remainder taken from reference TRBV16 and TRBJ1-2, is GEEVAQTPKHLVRGEGQKAKLYCAPIKGHSYVFWYQQVLKNEFKFLISFQNENVFDETGMPKERFSAKCLPNSPCSLEIQATKLEDSAVYFCASSQSTDGYTFGSGTRLTVV.

The chain combines TRBV5-6 with TRBJ1-1, with unresolved D. The V gene lost 1 base and the J gene lost 2 bases, with 15 bases spanning the gap. The CDR3 covers 16 residues. CDR1 is SGHDT, CDR2 YYEEEE, per germline. CDR3 amino acids: CASSLFGFSVNTEAFF. CDR3 coding DNA: TGTGCCAGCAGCTTGTTCGGCTTTTCAGTAAACACTGAAGCTTTCTTT.

This clonotype was seen a handful of times. The chain is built from TRBV7-2 and TRBJ1-4, with D perhaps matching TRBD1 (6 bases). V lost 3 bases, J lost 0 bases, and 14 bases lay in between. This CDR3 region has 17 residues. CDR1 and CDR2 (germline): SGHTA, FQGNSA. For the CDR3, the DNA is TGTGCCAGCAGCTTCCAACAGGGATTCACAACTAATGAAAAACTGTTTTTT. Its protein product is CASSFQQGFTTNEKLFF.

The chain joins TRBV7-2 to TRBJ1-1; D is undetermined. The V gene lost 2 bases and the J gene lost 1 base, with 8 bases spanning the gap. The CDR3 totals 14 residues. CDR1 SGHTA and CDR2 FQGNSA come from the germline V gene. The CDR3 protein is CASSLLRQNTEAFF. The CDR3 region has the DNA TGTGCCAGCAGCTTACTGAGACAGAACACTGAAGCTTTCTTT.

Only a few counts were recorded for this clonotype. The chain carries TRBV6-5 and TRBJ2-1; 15 nucleotides match TRBD2. The CDR3 runs to 17 residues. V gave up 6 bases and J gave up 2 bases; unmatched junction bases: 5. Germline lookup yields CDR1 MNHEY and CDR2 SVGAGI. CDR3 loop: CASSRTSGGVPYNEQFF. The CDR3 nucleotides are TGTGCCAGCAGCAGGACTAGCGGGGGGGTCCCCTACAATGAGCAGTTCTTC.

This chain links TRBV7-2 with TRBJ2-5; tentatively, D is TRBD1 (5 bases). This CDR3 comprises 15 residues. The germline CDR1 and CDR2 sequences are SGHTA and FQGNSA. V was trimmed by 0 bases and J by 1 base, leaving 9 bases between them. CDR3 nucleotide sequence: TGTGCCAGCAGCTTAGCGTGGGGCCCCCAAGAGACCCAGTACTTC. It codes for CASSLAWGPQETQYF.

This clonotype showed up many times. This chain connects TRBV7-9 to TRBJ1-1; the D gene is possibly TRBD1 (6 bases). This CDR3 has 14 residues. Germline lookup yields CDR1 SEHNR and CDR2 FQNEAQ (reference sequence). Deletions cut 5 bases from V and 5 bases from J, with 15 bases between. The CDR3 DNA reads as TGTGCCAGCAGCCCAGGGGAAGGAAATACTGAAGCTTTCTTT. It encodes CASSPGEGNTEAFF.

This clonotype was seen ten or more times. The V gene is TRBV6-2 or TRBV6-3, the J gene TRBJ2-7; D uncertain. V was shortened by 6 bases and J by 0 bases, with 12 bases between the two germline ends. Looked up from germline, CDR1 is MNHEY and CDR2 is SVGEGT. The CDR3 sequence is 14 residues long. The CDR3 spells CASSSDTSSYEQYF. Written as DNA, the CDR3 is TGTGCCAGCAGCTCCGATACGAGCTCCTACGAGCAGTACTTC.

The table lists this clonotype with a few counts. V usage is TRBV6-1 and J usage is TRBJ1-3, with a tentative D call TRBD1 (5 bases). This CDR3 is built from 15 residues. Trimming cost V 3 bases and J 0 bases, with 9 bases left between them. CDR1 MNHNS and CDR2 SASEGT come from the germline V gene. CDR3 sequence: CASSEQGASGNTIYF. The CDR3 region has the DNA TGTGCCAGCAGTGAGCAGGGTGCCTCTGGAAACACCATATATTTT.